These 12 T cell receptor beta chains were sequenced from one sample in a study of T cells after yellow fever vaccination. TCRdb re-analysed the 5' RACE reads in MiXCR, keeping a single row per CDR3 protein. This table holds approximately 510,000 distinct CDR3 sequences, around a fifth found once. Sequencing used PBMCs, obtained approximately 20 days after the first yellow fever vaccination. These receptors were taken from a man aged 18-30 years who received the YFV17D yellow fever vaccine.

In the case of this clonotype: One junction end does not reproduce the germline sequence, and a read error may be involved. The V and J genes are TRBV19 and TRBJ2-5; the D is unclear. The V gene's germline CDR1 is LNHDA and CDR2 SQIVND (reference sequence). The CDR3 is 13 amino acids. The CDR3 bases are TGTGCCAATAGTAGGGATTACCAAGAGACCCAGTACTTC. It yields the protein CANSRDYQETQYF.

This chain joins TRBV5-1 and TRBJ1-1; D is unclear. The germline gives CDR1 SGHRS, CDR2 YFSETQ. Trimming pared 3 bases from V and 7 bases from J, leaving 13 bases between. The CDR3 covers 13 residues. As DNA, the CDR3 is TGCGCCAGCAGCTCGGCCGCAGCCTATGAAGCTTTCTTT. Translation gives CASSSAAAYEAFF.

This clonotype was counted many times. The chain recombines TRBV7-9 with TRBJ2-5; maybe TRBD2 (5 bases). Trimming removed 8 bases at V and 5 bases at J, with 15 bases between. This CDR3 has 13 residues. Germline-derived CDR1 and CDR2 are SEHNR and FQNEAQ (reference sequence). CDR3 residues: CASRRPGEETQYF. The CDR3 region has the DNA TGTGCCAGCCGCCGTCCCGGGGAGGAGACCCAGTACTTC.

Many counts were recorded for this clonotype. This sequence joins TRBV9 and TRBJ2-2, with D uncertain. This CDR3 has 13 residues. Trimming left V 0 bases short and J 4 bases short, with 4 bases between. The germline V gene encodes CDR1 SGDLS and CDR2 YYNGEE. The CDR3: CASSVDITGELFF. The DNA of the CDR3 is TGTGCCAGCAGCGTAGACATCACCGGGGAGCTGTTTTTT.

This clonotype has more than one count but fewer than ten. The chain joins TRBV6-1 to TRBJ1-1, with D perhaps TRBD1 (6 bases). The CDR3 length is 13 residues. Germline V gene data show CDR1 as MNHNS and CDR2 as SASEGT. V lost 10 bases and J 8 bases, leaving 20 bases between the germline ends. Here the CDR3 reads CATSEGDRSEAFF. The CDR3 nucleotides are TGTGCCACCTCCGAGGGAGACAGGTCCGAAGCTTTCTTT.

This clonotype was counted a few times. The chain recombines TRBV7-9 with TRBJ2-3, with 9 bases fitting TRBD2. Looked up from germline, CDR1 is SEHNR and CDR2 is FQNEAQ (reference sequence). With V trimmed by 3 bases and J by 1 base, 8 bases remained unmatched. The CDR3 runs to 17 residues. The CDR3 protein is CASSFPRERGGTDTQYF. Written as DNA, the CDR3 is TGTGCCAGCAGCTTTCCGCGGGAGCGGGGGGGCACAGATACGCAGTATTTT.

This chain joins TRBV12-3 or TRBV12-4 and TRBJ2-7; D possibly corresponds to TRBD2 (5 bases). The CDR3 sequence is 15 residues long. V lost 6 bases and J 3 bases, leaving 18 bases between the germline ends. The CDR3 DNA is TGTGCCAGCAGCTTCTCCTCCGGGGTTCTCTACGAGCAGTACTTC. Protein product: CASSFSSGVLYEQYF.

This clonotype was counted between two and nine times. J is TRBJ2-4 and V is TRBV20-1; tentative D call: TRBD2 (6 bases). This CDR3 is built from 15 residues. The ends were cut back, 6 bases at V and 0 bases at J, with 15 bases in the middle. CDR1 is DFQATT and CDR2 is SNEGSKA in the germline V gene (reference sequence). DNA for the CDR3: TGCAGTGCCCCGGGACTTTTGATAGCCAAAAACATTCAGTACTTC. This codes for CSAPGLLIAKNIQYF.

This clonotype was recorded many times. This chain uses TRBV20-1 with TRBJ2-5, with D tentatively TRBD1 or TRBD2 (6 bases each). CDR1 DFQATT and CDR2 SNEGSKA come from the germline V gene (reference sequence). V was clipped by 5 bases and J by 0 bases, with 13 bases between them. The CDR3 consists of 14 residues. The CDR3 bases are TGCAGTGCTCGGGGGCTATGGCACCAAGAGACCCAGTACTTC. Translated, it gives CSARGLWHQETQYF.

The rearrangement uses TRBV5-1 and TRBJ1-4, with 7 bases lining up with TRBD1. This CDR3 is 17 amino acids long. In germline, CDR1 is SGHRS, CDR2 YFSETQ. After removal of 0 bases from V and 1 base from J, the junction contained 6 bases not matched to a gene. The CDR3 region has the DNA TGCGCCAGCAGCTTGGAGGAGGGGGCGGTAACTAATGAAAAACTGTTTTTT. Its protein product is CASSLEEGAVTNEKLFF.

V usage is TRBV20-1 and J usage is TRBJ2-7; D unresolved. This CDR3 has 11 residues. CDR1 is DFQATT and CDR2 is SNEGSKA in the germline V gene (reference sequence). The DNA for the CDR3 is TGCATCTTCGGGCCCTCCCACGAGCAGTACGTC. Translated, it gives CIFGPSHEQYV.

This clonotype was picked up a small number of times. J is TRBJ2-2 and V is TRBV7-8; 8 bases are shared with TRBD1. Germline CDR1 SGHVS, CDR2 FQNEAQ. The CDR3 has 16 amino acids. V lost 1 base, J lost 4 bases, and 5 bases stayed unmatched. Written as DNA, the CDR3 is TGTGCCAGCAGCTTAGGAGGACAGGGCCTCACCGGGGAGCTGTTTTTT. This translates into CASSLGGQGLTGELFF.